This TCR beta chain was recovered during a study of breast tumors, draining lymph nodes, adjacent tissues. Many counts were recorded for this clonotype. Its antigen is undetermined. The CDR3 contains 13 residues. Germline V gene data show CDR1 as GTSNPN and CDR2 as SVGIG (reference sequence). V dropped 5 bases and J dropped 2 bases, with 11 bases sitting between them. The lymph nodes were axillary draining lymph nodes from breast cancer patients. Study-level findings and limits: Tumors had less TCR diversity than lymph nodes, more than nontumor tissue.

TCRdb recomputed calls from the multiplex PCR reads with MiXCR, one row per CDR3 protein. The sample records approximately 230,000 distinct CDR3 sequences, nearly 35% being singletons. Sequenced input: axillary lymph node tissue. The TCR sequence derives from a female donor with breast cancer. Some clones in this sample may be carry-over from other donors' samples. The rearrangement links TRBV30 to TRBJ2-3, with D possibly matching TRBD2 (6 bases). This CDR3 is CAWGRELTDTQYF. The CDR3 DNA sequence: TGTGCCTGGGGACGGGAGCTCACAGATACGCAGTATTTT.